This T cell receptor beta chain was documented in a study of early T cells in non-severe SARS-CoV-2 infection. Across the whole study: Chains from this unsorted whole-blood bulk RNA could not be paired.

Individual cDNA molecules received unique molecular identifiers during library preparation. TCRdb analysed the 5' RACE reads with MiXCR anew, one entry per CDR3 protein. The sample gives about 27,000 distinct CDR3 sequences, around 5% of which show up once; roughly 1% is in the top ten. Many counts were recorded for this clonotype. What it recognizes is unknown. Study findings and constraints: The matching step, a VDJdb search, favored anti-spike CD8 responses and missed private and CD4 specificities.

This CDR3 has 14 amino acids. Losses at the gene ends were 10 bases for V and 0 bases for J; bases not matched to a gene: 1. From germline, CDR1 is ENHRY and CDR2 SYGVKD. The chain is built from TRBV10-3 and TRBJ2-2; 11 nucleotides match TRBD2. The source is an adult who was a healthcare worker with PCR-confirmed SARS-CoV-2 infection or an uninfected control (not recorded which). Sequencing used whole blood. The DNA of the CDR3 is TGTGCCACGACTAGCGGGGCGAACACCGGGGAGCTGTTTTTT. It is translated as CATTSGANTGELFF.